The 27 T cell receptor beta chains reported below all come from one sample, sequenced in a study of low-dose radiotherapy and immunotherapy resistance in tumors. Alpha- and beta-chain coverage of first-strand cDNA came from TRAV- and TRBV-specific primers. The authors amplified TCRs for 20 PCR cycles with a constant-region primer and a V-primer adapter. TCRdb itself ran the reads through MiXCR, one entry per CDR3 protein. This sample has approximately 90,000 distinct CDR3 sequences, with about a sixth found just once. The time point was: before trial treatment. The material sequenced was PBMCs, taken before treatment. These receptors came from a male donor with prostate cancer.

The chain is built from TRBV19 and TRBJ2-3; 8 bases fit TRBD1. V trimming: 4 bases; J trimming: 1 base; junction bases outside the gene matches: 4. The CDR3 consists of 15 residues. Per germline, CDR1 LNHDA and CDR2 SQIVND (reference sequence). The DNA for the CDR3 is TGTGCCAGTAGTAACCAGGGGGCGCGCACAGATACGCAGTATTTT. Its translation is CASSNQGARTDTQYF.

J is TRBJ2-3 and V is TRBV28; 10 nucleotides match TRBD1. The CDR3 covers 14 residues. Germline V CDR1 and CDR2: MDHEN, SYDVKM. With V trimmed by 6 bases and J by 3 bases, 3 bases remained unmatched. The CDR3, as DNA: TGTGCCAGCAGGTCGGACAGGGGGACAGATACGCAGTATTTT. Translation: CASRSDRGTDTQYF.

This clonotype appeared many times. V and J are TRBV6-4 and TRBJ2-1, with 9 positions matching TRBD2. In germline, CDR1 is MRHNA, CDR2 SNTAGT. The CDR3 runs 15 residues. With 4 bases clipped from V and 9 bases from J, the junction kept 10 bases outside the gene matches. CDR3 amino acids: CASSVETSGISEQFF. For the CDR3, the DNA is TGTGCCAGCAGTGTAGAGACTAGCGGTATCAGTGAGCAGTTCTTC.

This clonotype showed up many times. This chain uses TRBV7-6 with TRBJ2-2; 8 bases match TRBD2. After removal of 8 bases from V and 4 bases from J, the junction contained 3 bases not matched to a gene. The germline V gene has CDR1 SGHVS and CDR2 FNYEAQ. The CDR3 loop spans 13 amino acids. The CDR3 region has the DNA TGTGCCAGCCGGGGGGGCGGCACCGGGGAGCTGTTTTTT. It specifies CASRGGGTGELFF.

This clonotype was counted ten times or more. V gene TRBV12-5 combines with J gene TRBJ2-3; D unclear. Germline V CDR1 and CDR2: LGHNT, FRNRAP. This CDR3 spans 14 amino acids. The germline V and J ends were trimmed by 3 bases and 7 bases, with 14 bases remaining between them. The CDR3 here is CASGFVPTRNTQYF. The CDR3 DNA is TGTGCTAGTGGTTTCGTTCCTACGCGGAATACGCAGTATTTT.

On this clonotype itself: The likely explanation is a read error, given a far larger clone one base away. Here the CDR3 reads CASSPTPRVVTQYF. The CDR3 DNA is TGTGCCAGCAGCCCGACCCCGAGGGTGGTGACCCAGTACTTC. The rearrangement uses TRBV13 and TRBJ2-5; maybe TRBD2 (5 bases). The V and J ends lost 5 bases and 7 bases respectively, with 17 bases between them. Germline loops: CDR1 PRHDT, CDR2 FYEKMQ (reference sequence). The CDR3 totals 14 residues.

This clonotype occurred many times. CDR3 sequence: CASSIGFIQNRILNATNEKLFF. The DNA of the CDR3 is TGTGCCAGTAGTATAGGATTCATTCAGAACCGGATTCTTAATGCAACTAATGAAAAACTGTTTTTT. The chain links TRBV19 to TRBJ1-4; no clear D gene. V lost 1 base to trimming and J lost 0 bases, with 27 bases between them. The CDR3 is 22 amino acids. Germline CDR1 reads LNHDA; CDR2 reads SQIVND (reference sequence). Looking up the rest from reference TRBV19 and TRBJ1-4 gives the full variable domain: DGGITQSPKYLFRKEGQNVTLSCEQNLNHDAMYWYRQDPGQGLRLIYYSQIVNDFQKGDIAEGYSVSREKKESFPLTVTSAQKNPTAFYLCASSIGFIQNRILNATNEKLFFGSGTQLSVL.

This chain connects TRBV6-8 to TRBJ1-1; weak D call: TRBD1 (5 bases). Germline CDR1 MNHGY, CDR2 SAAAGT. V was clipped by 5 bases and J by 1 base, with 14 bases between them. CDR3 length equals 15 residues. CDR3 sequence (DNA): TGTGCCAGCAGTACTACAGGAAGAACGAACACTGAAGCTTTCTTT. Encoded protein: CASSTTGRTNTEAFF.

This clonotype has a count of ten or more. This chain connects TRBV4-1 to TRBJ2-2; no clear D gene. The CDR3 is made up of 15 amino acids. V was shortened by 0 bases and J by 6 bases, with 11 bases between the two germline ends. Looked up from germline, CDR1 is MGHRA and CDR2 is YSYEKL. The CDR3 region is CASSQDGSGPGELFF. CDR3 nucleotides: TGCGCCAGCAGCCAAGACGGGTCGGGCCCCGGGGAGCTGTTTTTT.

This clonotype has at least ten counts. The gene calls are TRBV27 and TRBJ2-7; D remains unclear. The CDR3 is 13 residues long. V dropped 4 bases and J dropped 6 bases, with 13 bases sitting between them. Germline CDR1 and CDR2: MNHEY and SMNVEV (reference sequence). The CDR3 nucleotides are TGTGCCAGCAGTTCAGCGCCACGGGTCGAGCAGTACTTC. Its protein product is CASSSAPRVEQYF.

Ten or more counts support this clonotype. CDR3 protein: CASSQGQGYGYTF. The DNA for the CDR3 is TGCGCCAGCAGTCAGGGACAGGGCTATGGCTACACCTTC. The rearrangement uses TRBV5-1 and TRBJ1-2; 9 nucleotides agree with TRBD1. This CDR3 spans 13 amino acids. V lost 5 bases, J lost 4 bases, and 3 bases stayed unmatched. CDR1 is SGHRS and CDR2 is YFSETQ in the germline V gene.

The chain combines TRBV10-2 with TRBJ2-3, with 7 positions matching TRBD2. V lost 5 bases, J lost 5 bases, and 7 bases stayed unmatched. CDR3 length: 14 residues. Germline-derived CDR1 and CDR2 are WSHSY and SAAADI. This chain's CDR3 is CASSPRTSQDTQYF. The CDR3 region has the DNA TGCGCCAGCAGTCCCAGGACTAGTCAAGATACGCAGTATTTT.

The V gene is TRBV11-2, the J gene TRBJ2-5; D may be TRBD2 (6 bases). Germline values: CDR1 SGHAT, CDR2 FQNNGV. The CDR3 spans 15 residues. The V end was cut by 1 base, the J end by 9 bases, with 18 bases between. CDR3 in amino acids: CASSLGTAWGEAQYF. The CDR3 DNA follows: TGTGCCAGCAGCTTAGGCACAGCTTGGGGGGAGGCCCAGTACTTC.

J is TRBJ1-1 and V is TRBV30, with 7 bases that match TRBD1. V trimming: 4 bases; J trimming: 6 bases; junction bases outside the gene matches: 20. Germline V gene lookup returns CDR1 GTSNPN and CDR2 SVGIG (reference sequence). The CDR3 loop spans 17 amino acids. This CDR3 is CAWTTSGLRQGKAEAFF. Written as DNA, the CDR3 is TGTGCCTGGACCACTTCGGGACTTCGACAGGGAAAGGCTGAAGCTTTCTTT.

The J gene is TRBJ1-1, the V gene TRBV11-2, with D hard to call. The CDR3 covers 14 residues. The V gene lost 5 bases and the J gene lost 14 bases, with 24 bases spanning the gap. Germline CDR1 SGHAT, CDR2 FQNNGV. The CDR3: CASSLWTTAYEQFF. The DNA of the CDR3 is TGTGCCAGCAGCCTCTGGACCACAGCCTACGAGCAGTTCTTT.

This clonotype has a handful of counts. This likely reflects a read error, since a far larger clone is one base away. The rearrangement uses TRBV6-1 and TRBJ2-7; D may be TRBD2 (5 bases). The CDR3 runs 13 residues. Germline V lookup: CDR1 MNHNS, CDR2 SASEGT. The V gene lost 8 bases and the J gene lost 4 bases, with 15 bases spanning the gap. The CDR3 region has the DNA TGTGCCAGCCGGAGGACTGCCCCTTACGAGCAGTACTTC. Protein product: CASRRTAPYEQYF.

At least ten counts were recorded for this clonotype. The gene calls are TRBV2 and TRBJ1-4, with a possible D match to TRBD1 (6 bases). The CDR3 is made up of 15 amino acids. Deletions cut 6 bases from V and 5 bases from J, with 16 bases between. The germline gives CDR1 SNHLY, CDR2 FYNNEI. Written as DNA, the CDR3 is TGTGCCAGCAGAATAAGGGGGACACACAATGAAAAACTGTTTTTT. This sequence encodes CASRIRGTHNEKLFF.

For this clonotype: A far larger clone is a single base away, which makes a read error likely. The chain joins TRBV7-2 to TRBJ2-7, with 9 bases aligning to TRBD2. Losses at the gene ends were 4 bases for V and 7 bases for J; bases not matched to a gene: 11. Germline V gene lookup returns CDR1 SGHTA and CDR2 FQGNSA. The CDR3 consists of 15 residues. The CDR3 coding sequence is TGTGCCAGCAGCTCCCGCGGGGGGGCAGTTACTGAGCAGTACTTC. Protein: CASSSRGGAVTEQYF.

The chain is built from TRBV10-2 and TRBJ1-6; the D is unclear. Trimming removed 3 bases at V and 6 bases at J, with 6 bases between. The V gene's germline CDR1 is WSHSY and CDR2 SAAADI. This CDR3 region has 13 residues. As DNA, the CDR3 is TGCGCCAGCAGTGATAAGAGTAATTCACCCCTCCACTTT. This translates into CASSDKSNSPLHF.

The chain uses TRBV6-1 and TRBJ1-4, with TRBD1 matching over 7 bases. Germline CDR1 reads MNHNS; CDR2 reads SASEGT. V was pared by 4 bases and J by 5 bases, with 4 bases of the junction left unmatched. The CDR3 is made up of 14 amino acids. The CDR3 loop is CASSADRENEKLFF. The CDR3 nucleotides read TGTGCCAGCAGTGCAGACAGGGAGAATGAAAAACTGTTTTTT.

This clonotype occurred many times. The chain recombines TRBV7-2 with TRBJ2-7, with TRBD1 as a possible D gene (6 bases). Germline CDR1 and CDR2: SGHTA and FQGNSA. V was clipped by 4 bases and J by 0 bases, with 10 bases between them. The CDR3 sequence is 14 residues long. The DNA of the CDR3 is TGTGCCAGCAGCTGGCAGGGGTTCTCCTACGAGCAGTACTTC. Translating it yields CASSWQGFSYEQYF.

This clonotype was observed many times. The gene calls are TRBV3-1 and TRBJ1-5; D unclear. V lost 4 bases and J lost 7, with 14 bases in between. The CDR3 extends over 14 amino acids. Germline CDR1 reads LGHDT; CDR2 reads YNNKEL (reference sequence). The CDR3 protein is CASSPSFSGQPQHF. The CDR3 DNA sequence: TGTGCCAGCAGCCCGTCCTTCAGCGGCCAGCCCCAGCATTTT.

This clonotype was picked up many times. The chain uses TRBV7-8 and TRBJ2-5; perhaps TRBD1 as D (6 bases). Trimming cost V 7 bases and J 2 bases, with 8 bases left between them. The CDR3 consists of 12 residues. CDR1 SGHVS and CDR2 FQNEAQ come from the germline V gene. The CDR3 DNA sequence: TGTGCCAGCAACAGGGTACAAGAGACCCAGTACTTC. Encoded protein: CASNRVQETQYF. The variable domain in full, with the rest retrieved from reference TRBV7-8 and TRBJ2-5, is GAGVSQSPRYKVAKRGQDVALRCDPISGHVSLFWYQQALGQGPEFLTYFQNEAQLDKSGLPSDRFFAERPEGSVSTLKIQRTQQEDSAVYLCASNRVQETQYFGPGTRLLVL.

The count of this clonotype is one. The rearrangement links TRBV6-2 or TRBV6-3 to TRBJ2-2; the match to TRBD2 covers 14 bases. Per germline, CDR1 MNHEY and CDR2 SVGEGT. CDR3 length equals 16 residues. V gave up 6 bases and J gave up 3 bases; unmatched junction bases: 3. Here the CDR3 reads CASSRGLAGDTGELFF. The CDR3 coding sequence is TGTGCCAGCAGCAGGGGACTAGCGGGGGACACCGGGGAGCTGTTTTTT.

This clonotype appeared many times. The genes are TRBV12-3 or TRBV12-4 and TRBJ2-7; the D gene could be TRBD1 or TRBD2 (7 bases each). V was clipped by 7 bases and J by 0 bases, with 19 bases between them. CDR3 length: 16 amino acids. CDR3 bases: TGTGCCAGCACCCTAGGGGGCGGGGGATCCTCCTACGAGCAGTACTTC. It yields the protein CASTLGGGGSSYEQYF.

This clonotype was detected ten times or more. The chain carries TRBV10-2 and TRBJ2-7; D gene ambiguous. The CDR3 is 13 residues long. The V gene lost 3 bases and the J gene lost 3 bases, with 9 bases spanning the gap. Germline CDR1 WSHSY, CDR2 SAAADI. The CDR3 loop reads CASSDGEFYEQYF. The CDR3 coding sequence is TGCGCCAGCAGTGACGGAGAGTTCTACGAGCAGTACTTC.

The chain recombines TRBV18 with TRBJ2-1; 10 positions agree with TRBD1. V shed 8 bases and J 5 bases; nucleotides not matched to a gene: 9. This CDR3 comprises 15 residues. CDR1 is KGHSH and CDR2 is LQKENI in the germline V gene. Here the CDR3 reads CASTAGTGVNNEQFF. For the CDR3, the DNA is TGTGCCAGCACAGCCGGGACAGGGGTGAACAATGAGCAGTTCTTC.